A selection of T cell receptor beta chains follows, all from one sample in a study of blood T cell repertoires in COVID-19. Method: immunoSEQ multiplex PCR; TCRdb's copy keeps in-frame clones and lacks some. The profile covers a few hundred thousand clones, with around 87% appearing a single time and approximately 1.2% taken by the ten largest. Material: PBMCs or T cells enriched from blood (not recorded which). The receptor set was obtained from a man aged 30 to 39 who had recovered from COVID-19. CDR3s include the opening cysteine and the closing phenylalanine or tryptophan. Fields, in order: clone size, V gene, D gene, J gene, CDR3 protein, CDR3 DNA. A D gene is named only where the DNA matches it firmly. Rows give clone size only sometimes, using once, few, many, or a class for an expanded clone.

NA	TRBV5-1	NA	TRBJ2-5	CASSSRPALGGETQYF	TGCGCCAGCAGCTCACGACCCGCCCTAGGTGGCGAGACCCAGTACTTC
NA	TRBV27	NA	TRBJ1-1	CASSIHWTAFMNTEAFF	TGTGCCAGCAGTATCCATTGGACAGCTTTTATGAACACTGAAGCTTTCTTT
NA	TRBV29-1	TRBD1	TRBJ2-3	CSVGTGGITDTQYF	TGCAGCGTGGGGACAGGGGGCATAACAGATACGCAGTATTTT
NA	TRBV29-1	NA	TRBJ1-4	CSVDGGAGVEKLFF	TGCAGCGTTGATGGGGGAGCGGGGGTTGAAAAACTGTTTTTT
once	TRBV11-2	TRBD2	TRBJ2-3	CASSATSGGTLDLDTQYF	TGTGCCAGCAGCGCTACTAGCGGGGGGACCTTGGACCTGGATACGCAGTATTTT
NA	TRBV5-4	NA	TRBJ2-5	CASSLSGGGPWETQYF	TGTGCCAGCAGCTTGTCGGGCGGGGGCCCATGGGAGACCCAGTACTTC
NA	TRBV15	NA	TRBJ1-5	CATSSLGQSNQPQHF	TGTGCCACCAGCAGTCTCGGACAGAGCAATCAGCCCCAGCATTTT
NA	TRBV5-1	TRBD1	TRBJ1-2	CASSTGGNHYGYTF	TGCGCCAGCAGCACAGGGGGCAATCACTATGGCTACACCTTC
NA	TRBV20-1	TRBD1	TRBJ2-7	CSASAPGQGYEQYF	TGCAGTGCTAGTGCTCCGGGACAGGGCTACGAGCAGTACTTC
once	TRBV2	TRBD1	TRBJ1-2	CASSANVPGQGLSVF	TGTGCCAGCAGCGCCAATGTACCGGGACAGGGGCTTTCAGTATTC